This T cell receptor beta chain was identified in a study of cytomegalovirus exposure and HLA in healthy donors (TCRdb year 2017). Broadly, across the study: An earlier analysis of approximately 590 of the donors reported more than 250 Gb of sequence data and roughly 100 million unique TCR beta sequences from some 180 million T cells. An early release covering 550 to 700 HLA-typed donors comprised approximately 290 gigabases of sequencing data and around 86 million unique TCR sequences. Of the 350 to 450 genotyped donors, roughly 76% were placed in the genetic ancestry cluster associated with self-reported Caucasian donors. The aim of the study was to test whether cataloging public T cell receptors could identify signatures of past pathogen exposure. The T cell repertoires of several hundred subjects were profiled by immunosequencing and related to cytomegalovirus serostatus. A separate validation cohort of 100 to 150 different subjects was used in addition to the roughly 700-subject first cohort. To predict cytomegalovirus infection status, the study brought together high-throughput TCR immunosequencing, statistical association of individual TCRs with disease status, and machine learning. A later analysis re-analyzed previously published TCR beta repertoires from roughly 690 donors and added high-resolution HLA genotyping to study TCR occurrence patterns. In the later analysis, no new phenotypic data were used to find candidate immune exposures; instead, reliance was placed on TCR beta sequences and their occurrence across donors. An earlier analysis of several hundred of the donors applied high-throughput TCR beta sequencing to assess whether each TCR beta V gene segment acted as functional or pseudogenic. Donor age, sex, ethnicity and CMV serostatus were compiled together with the repertoire data. A later genetic analysis took genome-wide SNP genotypes for about 55% of the roughly 670 donors and used that subset as a discovery cohort. All discovery cohort repertoires had been generated using a single sequencing platform. HLA typing covered class I and class II loci at four-digit resolution. Typing coverage differed by locus: A, B, C, DRB1 and DQB1 were typed in about 620-640 donors, DQA1 in 522, DPA1 in around 610, and DPB1 in roughly 470. Roughly five DR-DQ haplotypes were handled as single units for association and clustering, since linkage in the cohort was strong. Among under 450 genotyped donors of the cohort, an average of roughly 240,000 unique TCR beta nucleotide sequences were sequenced per donor, about a sixth of them non-productive.

What the authors observed across the whole study: The only immune exposure information available for the cohort was CMV serostatus. A group of highly shared sequence variants was considered likely to be a technical artifact of the sequencing pipeline. The presence/absence analyses assumed that sequencing depth was roughly uniform across donors, and that assumption may not be true. When HLA alleles, especially DR and DQ, strongly co-occurred, attributing TCR associations to individual alleles was difficult. The authors suggested that the approach could potentially be extended to other disease states and immunological phenotypes. A few of the identified cytomegalovirus-associated TCR beta chains were confirmed in vitro to be specific for cytomegalovirus antigens. In both the original and validation cohorts, the classifier was reported to diagnose cytomegalovirus status with high specificity and sensitivity. Linkage disequilibrium might explain the correlated functional status among segregating V segments, but an unknown experimental factor could not be ruled out. Some IMGT-functional V segments, including TRBV6-2 and TRBV6-3, could not be told apart with the 87-base-pair reads, so those segments were excluded. According to a later analysis, parvovirus B19, influenza, CMV and Epstein-Barr virus appeared linked to several top co-occurrence clusters. Broadly in line with IMGT annotations, most TCR beta V segments showed up in productive rearrangements about 87% or about 30% of the time in an earlier analysis of 587 of the donors. A further reported finding was that TCR beta sequences accurately predicted the HLA-A and HLA-B alleles for most subjects in the first cohort. An association between a missense DCLRE1C variant and V-gene and J-gene trimming of TCR beta chains was found in a later genetic analysis and replicated in an independent cohort. A later analysis found that most CMV-associated TCR beta chains appeared HLA-restricted, with HLA associations seemingly driven largely by CMV exposure. This cohort had only TCR beta chains sequenced, and the lack of alpha or paired-chain data limited which features could be detected. While some public TCRs were present in many individuals, most TCR sequences turned up only very rarely across donors. In a later genetic analysis, fewer N-insertions in productive TCRs were reported among donors in an Asian-associated ancestry cluster than the roughly 700-donor mean. Around 16 rarely observed V segments, including chromosome 9 orphons, were excluded from the earlier analysis of several hundred of the donors because counts were too low. HLA typing was unavailable for some donors at each locus, so association tests used only the typed subset. In a later analysis, the rate of TCR association differed among HLA loci, with DRB1 alleles having the most associated TCRs and HLA-C alleles having the fewest. The study gave a list of some 150 TCR beta chains associated with cytomegalovirus. In a later analysis, HLA-associated TCR beta chains were found to be more clonally expanded and to have lower generation probabilities than equally common non-associated chains. At a false discovery rate of 0.05, a later analysis linked about 17,000 TCR beta sequences to specific HLA alleles.

The CDR3 covers 17 residues, taking in both the cysteine and the phenylalanine. Only the CDR3 part of the read is kept: 51 bases, read in frame from the first base. Trimming removed 4 bases from V and 4 bases from J; the gene matches leave 13 bases unexplained. In the germline V gene (reference sequence), CDR1 corresponds to MNHEY and CDR2 to SMNVEV. For this clone: The antigen it recognizes is unknown. It has no much larger one-base neighbor in the sample; base qualities were not kept.

The cohort comprised some 680 healthy bone marrow donors. All cohort members were sampled while nominally healthy, although unrecorded immune exposures were likely present. The donor was CMV seronegative and belonged to the group of 352 seronegative cohort members. Every donor gave a peripheral blood sample, and the peripheral blood mononuclear cells from that sample were used for TCR beta sequencing. The Qiagen DNeasy Blood Extraction Kit was used to extract genomic DNA from the blood cell samples. Libraries were prepared through the immunoSEQ multiplex PCR assay. For the multiplex PCR, a mixture combining 60 forward primers for TCR Vbeta segments and 13 reverse primers for TCR Jbeta segments was used. The CDR3 region of rearranged TCR beta genes was amplified from genomic DNA by a multiplex PCR assay. The Illumina HiSeq System was used to sequence the amplified TCR beta libraries as 87-base-pair reads. As for the original processing: A later analysis counted about 82 million unique TCR beta chains across the 550 to 750 repertoires, and 10 million to 12 million of these chains were shared by at least two donors. Raw reads were error-corrected and collapsed into unique sequences with a nearest-neighbor algorithm that merged closely related sequences to remove PCR and sequencing errors. CDR3 sequences were aligned to IMGT reference sequences to assign V, D and J gene segments. For a sequence to be retained, a match of at least six nucleotides to both a V gene segment and a J gene segment was required. Rearrangements were called productive when the CDR3 lacked stop codons and stayed in frame with V and J; all others were non-productive. Following IMGT convention, CDR3 was defined as the stretch from the second conserved V-encoded cysteine to the conserved J-encoded phenylalanine. Sequences without an unambiguous match to a single V gene segment were excluded from the earlier analysis of 500 to 700 of the donors. In an earlier analysis of about 590 of the donors, a V segment was called functional when productive rearrangements were above 56.7%, and segregating when the standard deviation between donors exceeded 5%. A statistical classification framework was developed to diagnose cytomegalovirus status using the catalog of TCR beta chain sequences. In a later analysis, TCR nucleotide sequences were compared against IMGT/GENE-DB human TR gene sequences so that V and J genes could be assigned. Using the TCRdist pipeline, a later analysis assigned CDR3 sequences along with most-parsimonious VDJ recombination scenarios. In a later analysis, each TCR beta chain was defined by its CDR3 amino acid sequence together with its V-gene family, and reads lacking a unique V-gene family were excluded. A later analysis removed 600 or so highly shared, low-generation-probability nucleotide sequences to deal with suspected cross-contamination and a sequencing artifact. For each public chain, a later analysis derived a clonal expansion index from normalized ranks of inferred template counts within each repertoire. A later analysis computed generation probabilities with a VDJ recombination model fitted to out-of-frame rearrangements, and checked the results against IGoR. In a later analysis, hypergeometric tests were used to score TCR-TCR, TCR-HLA and TCR-CMV co-occurrence, with a repertoire-size bias correction applied to TCR pairs. False discovery rates were estimated in a later analysis by permuting HLA or CMV assignments 20 times. In a later analysis, co-occurring TCRs were grouped using DBSCAN, with TCRdist sequence similarity added in when clustering inside HLA-allele-positive subsets. Co-occurrence clustering excluded repertoires with fewer than 30,000 or more than 120,000 public chains, plus five with anomalous nucleotide sharing. TCRdb re-hosts the immuneACCESS table, in-frame sequences only. Its copies lack some clones; in the studies checked, an unresolved V gene accounts for under half of them, and the cause for the rest is not known. V, J and clone size are those of that table, while D and trimming were read from the DNA. The sample contains 150,000 to 200,000 clones, around 86% of them found a single time. Of the sample, 2% to 2.5% falls within the top ten clones.

This receptor chain uses TRBV27 and TRBJ2-5; TRBD1 agrees with 9 junctional bases. Sequences were obtained from PBMCs. This TCR was recovered from a male donor in good health and CMV-seronegative. The DNA reads TGTGCCAGCAGTTACTCAGCTACAGGGGGCGTCTTAGAGACCCAGTACTTC. Translation gives CASSYSATGGVLETQYF.